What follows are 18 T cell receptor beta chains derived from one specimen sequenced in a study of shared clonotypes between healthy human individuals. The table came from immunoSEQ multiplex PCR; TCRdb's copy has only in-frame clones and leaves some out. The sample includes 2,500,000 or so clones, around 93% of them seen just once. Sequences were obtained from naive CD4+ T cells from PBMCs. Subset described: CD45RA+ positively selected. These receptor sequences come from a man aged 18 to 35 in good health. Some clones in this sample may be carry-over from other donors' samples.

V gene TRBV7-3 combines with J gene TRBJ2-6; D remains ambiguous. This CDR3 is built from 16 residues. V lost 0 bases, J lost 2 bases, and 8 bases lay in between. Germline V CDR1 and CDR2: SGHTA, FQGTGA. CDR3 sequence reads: CASSLTWGAGANVLTF. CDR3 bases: TGTGCCAGCAGCTTAACTTGGGGTGCTGGGGCCAACGTCCTGACTTTC.

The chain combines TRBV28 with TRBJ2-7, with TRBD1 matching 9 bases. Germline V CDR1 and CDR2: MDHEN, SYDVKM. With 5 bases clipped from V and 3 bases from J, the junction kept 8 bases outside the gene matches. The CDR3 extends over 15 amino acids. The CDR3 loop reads CASSQPGTGIYEQYF. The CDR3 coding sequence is TGTGCCAGCAGTCAACCCGGGACAGGGATCTACGAGCAGTACTTC.

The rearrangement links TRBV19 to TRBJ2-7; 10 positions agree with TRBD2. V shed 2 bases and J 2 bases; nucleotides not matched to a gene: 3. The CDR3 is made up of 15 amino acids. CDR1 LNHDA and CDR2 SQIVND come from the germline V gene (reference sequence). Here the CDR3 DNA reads TGTGCCAGTAGTATAAGTGGGACTAGCGCCTACGAGCAGTACTTC. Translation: CASSISGTSAYEQYF.

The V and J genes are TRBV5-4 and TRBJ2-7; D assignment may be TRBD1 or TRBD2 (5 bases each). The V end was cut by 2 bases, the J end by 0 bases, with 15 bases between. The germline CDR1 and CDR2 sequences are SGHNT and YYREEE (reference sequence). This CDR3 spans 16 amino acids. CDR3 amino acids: CASSFGAGLGSYEQYF. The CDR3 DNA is TGTGCCAGCAGCTTTGGGGCGGGCCTGGGCTCCTACGAGCAGTACTTC.

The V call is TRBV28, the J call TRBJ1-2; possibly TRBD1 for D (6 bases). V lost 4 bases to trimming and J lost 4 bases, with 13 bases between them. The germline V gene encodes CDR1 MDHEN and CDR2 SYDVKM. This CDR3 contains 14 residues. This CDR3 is CASSSSGGFYGYTF. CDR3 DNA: TGTGCCAGCAGTTCCTCGGGGGGCTTCTATGGCTACACCTTC.

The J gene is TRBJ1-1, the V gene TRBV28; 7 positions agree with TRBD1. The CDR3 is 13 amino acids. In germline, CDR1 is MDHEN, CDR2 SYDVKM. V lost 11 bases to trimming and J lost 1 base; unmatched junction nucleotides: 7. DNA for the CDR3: TGTGCCGGAGGGGGACAGAAGAACACTGAAGCTTTCTTT. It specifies CAGGGQKNTEAFF.

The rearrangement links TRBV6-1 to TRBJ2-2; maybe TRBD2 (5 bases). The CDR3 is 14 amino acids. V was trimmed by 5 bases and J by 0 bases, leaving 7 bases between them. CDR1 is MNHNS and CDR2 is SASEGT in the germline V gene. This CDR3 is CASSRLPNTGELFF. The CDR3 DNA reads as TGTGCCAGCAGTCGACTACCGAACACCGGGGAGCTGTTTTTT.

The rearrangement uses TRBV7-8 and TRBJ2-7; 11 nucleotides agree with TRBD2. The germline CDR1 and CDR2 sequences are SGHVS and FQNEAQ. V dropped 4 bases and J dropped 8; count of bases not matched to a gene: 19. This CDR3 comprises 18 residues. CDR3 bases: TGTGCCAGCAGCTCGGATTCCGGGACTAGCGGTCGCCTAAGGAAGCAGTACTTC. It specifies CASSSDSGTSGRLRKQYF.

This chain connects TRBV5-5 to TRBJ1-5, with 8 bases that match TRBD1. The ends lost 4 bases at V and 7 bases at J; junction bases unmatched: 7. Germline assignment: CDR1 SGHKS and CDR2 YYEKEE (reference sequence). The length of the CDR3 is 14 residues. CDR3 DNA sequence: TGTGCCAGCAGCCCAGGGGGCGCTGGGCAGCCCCAGCATTTT. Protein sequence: CASSPGGAGQPQHF.

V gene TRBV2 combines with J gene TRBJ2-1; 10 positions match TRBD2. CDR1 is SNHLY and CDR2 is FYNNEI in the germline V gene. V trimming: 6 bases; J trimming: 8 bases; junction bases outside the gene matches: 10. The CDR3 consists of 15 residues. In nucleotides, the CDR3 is TGTGCCAGCAGCCCTTTAGCGGGAGGTGGTGATGAGCAGTTCTTC. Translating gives CASSPLAGGGDEQFF.

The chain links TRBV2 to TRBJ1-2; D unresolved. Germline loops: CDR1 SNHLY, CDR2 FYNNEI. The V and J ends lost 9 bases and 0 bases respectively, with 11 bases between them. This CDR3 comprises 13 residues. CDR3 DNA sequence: TGTGCCAGTCGACCTGAACCTAACTATGGCTACACCTTC. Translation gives CASRPEPNYGYTF. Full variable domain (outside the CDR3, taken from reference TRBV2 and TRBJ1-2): EPEVTQTPSHQVTQMGQEVILRCVPISNHLYFYWYRQILGQKVEFLVSFYNNEISEKSEIFDDQFSVERPDGSNFTLKIRSTKLEDSAMYFCASRPEPNYGYTFGSGTRLTVV.

This CDR3 is CASSLLTMAEQYF. DNA for the CDR3: TGTGCCAGCTCACTCCTGACAATGGCCGAGCAGTACTTC. This chain connects TRBV18 to TRBJ2-7; D gene uncertain. Trimming cost V 4 bases and J 6 bases, with 13 bases left between them. CDR1 and CDR2 from the germline V gene are KGHSH and LQKENI. The CDR3 sequence is 13 residues long. The full variable domain, its missing parts supplied by reference TRBV18 and TRBJ2-7, is NAGVMQNPRHLVRRRGQEARLRCSPMKGHSHVYWYRQLPEEGLKFMVYLQKENIIDESGMPKERFSAEFPKEGPSILRIQQVVRGDSAAYFCASSLLTMAEQYFGPGTRLTVT.

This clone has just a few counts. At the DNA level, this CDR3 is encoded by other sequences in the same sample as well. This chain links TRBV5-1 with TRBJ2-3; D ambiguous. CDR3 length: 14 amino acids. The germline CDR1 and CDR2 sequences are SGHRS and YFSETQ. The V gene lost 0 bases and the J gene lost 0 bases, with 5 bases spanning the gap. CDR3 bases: TGCGCCAGCAGCTTGGATACTAGCACAGATACGCAGTATTTT. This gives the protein CASSLDTSTDTQYF.

CDR3 sequence: CASSKFPGNSGANVLTF. The CDR3, as DNA: TGTGCCAGCAGTAAATTTCCAGGGAACTCTGGGGCCAACGTCCTGACTTTC. The V and J genes are TRBV5-5 and TRBJ2-6; TRBD1 might be the D (5 bases). Germline V gene data show CDR1 as SGHKS and CDR2 as YYEKEE (reference sequence). The CDR3 is made up of 17 amino acids. Trimming stripped 5 bases from V and 0 bases from J, with 15 bases between.

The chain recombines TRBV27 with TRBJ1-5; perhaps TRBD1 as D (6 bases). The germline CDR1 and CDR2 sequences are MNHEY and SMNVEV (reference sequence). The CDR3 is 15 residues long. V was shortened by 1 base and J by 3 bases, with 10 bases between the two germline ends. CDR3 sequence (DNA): TGTGCCAGCAGTTTATGGGGGGGCCCCAATCAGCCCCAGCATTTT. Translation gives CASSLWGGPNQPQHF.

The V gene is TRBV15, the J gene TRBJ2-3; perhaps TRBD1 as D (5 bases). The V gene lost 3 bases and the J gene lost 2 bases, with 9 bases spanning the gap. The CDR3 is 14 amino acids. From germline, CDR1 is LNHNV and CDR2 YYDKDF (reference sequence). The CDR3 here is CATSRGPATDTQYF. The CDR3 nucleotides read TGTGCCACCAGCAGGGGGCCAGCCACAGATACGCAGTATTTT.

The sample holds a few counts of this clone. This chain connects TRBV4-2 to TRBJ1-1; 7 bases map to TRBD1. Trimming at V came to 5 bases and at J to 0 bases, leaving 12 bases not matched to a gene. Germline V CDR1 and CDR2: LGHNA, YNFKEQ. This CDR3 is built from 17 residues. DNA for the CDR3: TGTGCCAGCAGCAAAGGACAGGCTCGCCGTTTGAACACTGAAGCTTTCTTT. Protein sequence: CASSKGQARRLNTEAFF.

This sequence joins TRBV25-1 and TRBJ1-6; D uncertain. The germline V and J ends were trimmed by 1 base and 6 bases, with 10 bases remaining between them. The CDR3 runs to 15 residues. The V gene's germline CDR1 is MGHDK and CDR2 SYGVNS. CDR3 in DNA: TGTGCCAGCAGTGAATCGTCAGGCTCTAATTCACCCCTCCACTTT. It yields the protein CASSESSGSNSPLHF. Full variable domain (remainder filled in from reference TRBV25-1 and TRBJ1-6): EADIYQTPRYLVIGTGKKITLECSQTMGHDKMYWYQQDPGMELHLIHYSYGVNSTEKGDLSSESTVSRIRTEHFPLTLESARPSHTSQYLCASSESSGSNSPLHFGNGTRLTVT.